One and the same sample provided the 18 T cell receptor beta chains below, sequenced in a study of cytomegalovirus exposure and HLA in healthy donors. PCR was performed using 60 Vbeta and 13 Jbeta primers. TCRdb's table, derived via immunoSEQ multiplex PCR, lists solely in-frame clones and lacks some. The repertoire holds some 120,000 clones, around four fifths seen once, with less than 2% in the top ten. The source material was PBMCs. The receptor set was obtained from a man aged 35 to 55 in good health and CMV-seronegative.

About this clone: Other DNA sequences within the sample encode an identical CDR3. V usage is TRBV4-1 and J usage is TRBJ2-3; D possibly corresponds to TRBD2 (5 bases). The CDR3 contains 14 residues. Germline-derived CDR1 and CDR2 are MGHRA and YSYEKL. The germline V and J ends were trimmed by 0 bases and 5 bases, with 9 bases remaining between them. CDR3 nucleotide sequence: TGCGCCAGCAGCCAAGATTTGGGGAGAGATACGCAGTATTTT. It codes for CASSQDLGRDTQYF.

This clone was counted between two and nine times. This chain uses TRBV27 with TRBJ2-3; TRBD2 matches 12 bases. The junction had 5 bases not matched to a gene; V was cut back by 4 bases and J by 3 bases. Germline-derived CDR1 and CDR2 are MNHEY and SMNVEV (reference sequence). The CDR3 consists of 16 residues. In nucleotides, the CDR3 is TGTGCCAGCAGTTCACAAACTAGCGGGAGGACAGATACGCAGTATTTT. It yields the protein CASSSQTSGRTDTQYF.

The sample holds a few counts of this clone. This chain links TRBV5-1 with TRBJ2-2; TRBD1 matches 8 bases. The CDR3 totals 16 residues. V dropped 4 bases and J dropped 1; count of bases not matched to a gene: 6. CDR1 SGHRS and CDR2 YFSETQ come from the germline V gene. CDR3 sequence: CASSPLDRVNTGELFF. As DNA, the CDR3 is TGCGCCAGCAGCCCCTTGGACAGGGTGAACACCGGGGAGCTGTTTTTT.

J is TRBJ2-3 and V is TRBV11-3, with D hard to call. CDR3 size: 12 residues. V lost 8 bases and J 1 base, leaving 7 bases between the germline ends. CDR1 and CDR2 (germline): SGHNT, YENEEA. For the CDR3, the DNA is TGTGCCAGCGGAGCCGGCACAGATACGCAGTATTTT. Translated: CASGAGTDTQYF. Supplemented by reference TRBV11-3 and TRBJ2-3, the full variable domain reads EAGVVQSPRYKIIEKKQPVAFWCNPISGHNTLYWYLQNLGQGPELLIRYENEEAVDDSQLPKDRFSAERLKGVDSTLKIQPAELGDSAVYLCASGAGTDTQYFGPGTRLTVL.

This clone occurred a few times. The chain is built from TRBV11-2 and TRBJ2-5; no clear D gene. Germline CDR1 SGHAT, CDR2 FQNNGV. This CDR3 is 15 amino acids long. V was trimmed by 1 base and J by 2 bases, leaving 11 bases between them. The CDR3 coding sequence is TGTGCCAGCAGCTTAGTCGGCAGCGCGCAAGAGACCCAGTACTTC. The encoded protein is CASSLVGSAQETQYF.

This sequence joins TRBV6-1 and TRBJ1-4; 11 bases align to TRBD1. Germline V gene lookup returns CDR1 MNHNS and CDR2 SASEGT. Trimming cost V 9 bases and J 7 bases; bases outside gene matches: 10. The CDR3 runs 15 residues. The CDR3 region is CASTSLGTGGEKLFF. The CDR3 region has the DNA TGTGCCAGTACCTCGTTGGGGACAGGGGGTGAAAAACTGTTTTTT.

This clone was recorded only once. The gene calls are TRBV7-8 and TRBJ1-5, with TRBD1 identical over 8 bases. Germline trimming cut 5 bases from V and 6 bases from J; bases unmatched to any gene: 15. Germline V gives CDR1 SGHVS, CDR2 FQNEAQ. There are 17 residues in the CDR3. This CDR3 reads CASSRQSTGEISQPQHF. Here the CDR3 DNA reads TGTGCCAGCAGCCGGCAATCGACAGGGGAAATTTCTCAGCCCCAGCATTTT.

The J gene is TRBJ2-1, the V gene TRBV7-7, with TRBD2 matching over 7 bases. The CDR3 is 15 amino acids. Germline loops: CDR1 SSHAT, CDR2 FNYEAQ (reference sequence). Trimming removed 5 bases from V and 1 base from J; junction bases left unmatched: 5. The CDR3 protein is CASSEGLNSYNEQFF. DNA of the CDR3: TGTGCCAGCAGCGAGGGACTAAATTCCTACAATGAGCAGTTCTTC.

The rearrangement uses TRBV19 and TRBJ2-1, with 11 bases lining up with TRBD2. This CDR3 region has 17 residues. Germline assignment: CDR1 LNHDA and CDR2 SQIVND (reference sequence). Trimming removed 4 bases from V and 4 bases from J; junction bases left unmatched: 9. In DNA form, the CDR3 reads TGTGCCAGTAGTACGATAGCGGGAGGGAGTCTGTACAATGAGCAGTTCTTC. This translates into CASSTIAGGSLYNEQFF.

This chain links TRBV30 with TRBJ2-1, with a possible D match to TRBD1 (5 bases). In germline, CDR1 is GTSNPN, CDR2 SVGIG (reference sequence). The CDR3 spans 12 residues. The ends were cut back, 2 bases at V and 3 bases at J, with 5 bases in the middle. The CDR3 nucleotides read TGTGCCTGGAGTAGGGGCTACAATGAGCAGTTCTTC. Translated: CAWSRGYNEQFF.

This clone was observed a single time. The DNA of the CDR3 is TGTGCCAGCAGCGTAGAACTAGCGGGGGGGCAAGAGACCCAGTACTTC. Translated: CASSVELAGGQETQYF. The chain links TRBV9 to TRBJ2-5; 13 bases agree with TRBD2. Germline V gene lookup returns CDR1 SGDLS and CDR2 YYNGEE. Trimming at V came to 0 bases and at J to 2 bases, leaving 1 base not matched to a gene. The CDR3 totals 16 residues.

V usage is TRBV5-6 and J usage is TRBJ2-7, with TRBD1 as a possible D gene (5 bases). The CDR3 runs 12 residues. The germline CDR1 and CDR2 sequences are SGHDT and YYEEEE. V lost 0 bases, J lost 11 bases, and 12 bases lay in between. Here the CDR3 DNA reads TGTGCCAGCAGCTTGGGACAGAGAGGAGAGTACTTC. Protein sequence: CASSLGQRGEYF.

This clone was observed a handful of times. The chain carries TRBV20-1 and TRBJ2-5; D not certain. The CDR3 runs 11 residues. The V gene's germline CDR1 is DFQATT and CDR2 SNEGSKA (reference sequence). With 5 bases removed from V and 5 bases from J, the gap between germline ends came to 9 bases. For the CDR3, the DNA is TGCAGTGCTGAGGTTGGGGAGACCCAGTACTTC. Translation: CSAEVGETQYF.

Comments on this clone: The junction differs from germline at one of its ends, possibly a read error. The chain is built from TRBV6-5 and TRBJ2-3; possibly TRBD1 for D (5 bases). The CDR3 totals 13 residues. Germline V gene data show CDR1 as MNHEY and CDR2 as SVGAGI. CDR3 sequence reads: CASSITLTGTQYF. CDR3 nucleotides: TGTGCCAGCAGTATAACCCTCACAGGTACGCAGTATTTT.

The chain has TRBV30 and TRBJ1-4; D ambiguous. V lost 0 bases and J lost 5, with 13 bases in between. The CDR3 loop spans 15 amino acids. In germline, CDR1 is GTSNPN, CDR2 SVGIG (reference sequence). As DNA, the CDR3 is TGTGCCTGGAGTGTATATCCGGGGAAGAATGAAAAACTGTTTTTT. Protein product: CAWSVYPGKNEKLFF.

The sample holds one count of this clone. This sample also contains other DNA sequences that code for the same CDR3. The chain carries TRBV11-2 and TRBJ2-2, with TRBD2 matching 9 bases. Trimming took 2 bases from V and 6 from J; bases not matched to a gene: 4. The CDR3 has 15 amino acids. The germline gives CDR1 SGHAT, CDR2 FQNNGV. CDR3 loop: CASSLSGRRPGELFF. CDR3 DNA sequence: TGTGCCAGCAGCTTAAGCGGGAGGCGTCCCGGGGAGCTGTTTTTT.

Concerning this clone: One end of the junction varies from germline; a read error may be responsible. The chain employs TRBV19 and TRBJ2-7, with D possibly being TRBD1 (6 bases). Germline values: CDR1 LNHDA, CDR2 SQIVND (reference sequence). The CDR3 covers 13 residues. CDR3 region: CAGSIAGGDEQYF. In nucleotides, the CDR3 is TGTGCCGGTAGTATCGCTGGGGGCGACGAGCAGTACTTC.

CDR3 sequence: CASRQGTAGETQYF. In DNA form, the CDR3 reads TGTGCCAGCAGGCAAGGGACTGCCGGAGAGACCCAGTACTTC. The chain uses TRBV11-2 and TRBJ2-5, with a tentative D call TRBD2 (6 bases). V dropped 6 bases and J dropped 4 bases, with 15 bases sitting between them. This CDR3 is 14 amino acids long. Germline V lookup: CDR1 SGHAT, CDR2 FQNNGV.